This TCR beta chain was captured by sequencing in a study of cytomegalovirus exposure and HLA in healthy donors. Study in general: Roughly 180 million T cells yielded approximately 100 million unique TCR beta sequences, as an earlier analysis found. Whole-study results and caveats: In an earlier analysis, productive rearrangement rates for most beta V segments clustered near 87% or 30%. When the data were analyzed later, several of the most significant clusters appeared to be linked to common viral pathogens.

The PCR contained 60 Vbeta and 13 Jbeta primers. Clones were read by immunoSEQ multiplex PCR, and TCRdb kept only the in-frame ones, dropping some. Its table lists roughly 73,000 clones. Germline CDR1 reads LNHDA; CDR2 reads SQIVND (reference sequence). With V trimmed by 4 bases and J by 5 bases, 6 bases remained unmatched. CDR3 length: 14 residues. On this clone: Its antigen is as yet unknown.

The TCR sequence derives from a female donor in good health and CMV-seropositive. Sequencing input: PBMCs. The chain uses TRBV19 and TRBJ1-2; 8 positions agree with TRBD1. CDR3 DNA: TGTGCCAGTAGTACCGGGGACAGGTATTATGGCTACACCTTC. Translated: CASSTGDRYYGYTF.